This TCR beta chain derives from a study of beta chain features in type 1 diabetes. Study at large: Regarding age, gender and cell yields, patients proved similar to healthy donors. Findings and caveats of the study: Moderate yet significant TCRB CDR3 shortening was seen in Type 1 diabetes patients in all four CD4+ subsets. Any role of HLA type in TCRB rearrangement remained unresolved here. High-TCR-expressing cells could be over-represented by cDNA sequencing. Insertion counts at VDJ junctions were lower in type 1 diabetes patients, who also showed more deletions there.

Of note for this clone: No antigen is known for it.

The entirety of the isolated RNA underwent reverse transcription, so expressed TCRB transcripts were sequenced. The table came from immunoSEQ multiplex PCR; TCRdb's copy has only in-frame clones and leaves some out. This sample carries about 150,000 clones, 6% to 9% of them seen once, and the ten largest clones take under 0.55%. CDR1 SGHRS and CDR2 YFSETQ come from the germline V gene. There are 13 residues in the CDR3. The V gene end was trimmed by 4 bases and the J gene end by 3 bases; junction bases not matched to a gene: 2. Material: central memory CD4+ T cells from blood. The chain employs TRBV5-1 and TRBJ2-5; 8 bases line up with TRBD1. The clonotype was recovered from a man aged 18 to 29 with type 1 diabetes. The CDR3 sequence: CASSVTGEETQYF. The CDR3 DNA sequence: TGCGCCAGCAGCGTGACAGGGGAAGAGACCCAGTACTTC. Full variable domain (missing parts from reference TRBV5-1 and TRBJ2-5): KAGVTQTPRYLIKTRGQQVTLSCSPISGHRSVSWYQQTPGQGLQFLFEYFSETQRNKGNFPGRFSGRQFSNSRSEMNVSTLELGDSALYLCASSVTGEETQYFGPGTRLLVL.